This T cell receptor beta chain is from a study of human T cells and chemical hapten exposure. Study summary: The sensitizing agent was 2% DPC, placed on approximately 2 cm by approximately 2 cm of upper inner arm skin. Study-wide results and caveats: Compared with pre-sensitization or healthy control sets, expanded TCRs clustered more.

The sample holds many counts of this clonotype. Its antigen remains unknown. Trimming took 6 bases from V and 4 from J, leaving 10 bases between them. The CDR3 runs to 13 residues. The germline gives CDR1 MNHEY, CDR2 SVGAGI. Time point: pre-sensitization, week 0. Treatment specified: therapeutic diphenylcyclopropenone sensitization with weekly scalp DPC. Via MiXCR, TCRdb re-called the RACE reads, giving one row per CDR3 protein. The sample records a few hundred thousand distinct CDR3 sequences, 5.5% being singletons. The chain couples TRBV6-5 to TRBJ1-5, with D tentatively TRBD1 (5 bases). The origin of this receptor is a woman younger than 30 with alopecia areata. Some clones in this sample may be carry-over from other donors' samples. This material consisted of whole blood, taken in connection with sensitization to the hapten diphenylcyclopropenone (DPC). The CDR3 DNA reads TGTGCCAGCAGAAGGGACCTTAATCAGCCCCAGCATTTT. Translated, it gives CASRRDLNQPQHF.